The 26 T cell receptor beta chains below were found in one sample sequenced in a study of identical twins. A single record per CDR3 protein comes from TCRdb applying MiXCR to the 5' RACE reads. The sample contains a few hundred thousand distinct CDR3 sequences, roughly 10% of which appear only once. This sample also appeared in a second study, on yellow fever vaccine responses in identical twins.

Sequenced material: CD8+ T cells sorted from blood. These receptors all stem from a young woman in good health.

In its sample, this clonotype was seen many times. The DNA of the CDR3 is TGTGCCAGCAAAAGGACGGGGTGGGACACTGAAGCTTTCTTT. Translation: CASKRTGWDTEAFF. The chain has TRBV7-3 and TRBJ1-1; D is unresolved. CDR3 length: 14 amino acids. Per germline, CDR1 SGHTA and CDR2 FQGTGA. Trimming took 7 bases from V and 3 from J, leaving 15 bases between them.

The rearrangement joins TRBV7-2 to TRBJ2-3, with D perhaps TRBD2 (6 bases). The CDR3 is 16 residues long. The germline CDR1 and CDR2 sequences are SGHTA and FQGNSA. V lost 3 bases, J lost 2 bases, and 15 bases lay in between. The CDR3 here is CASSFSPAGTTDTQYF. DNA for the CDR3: TGTGCCAGCAGCTTCAGTCCGGCGGGAACCACAGATACGCAGTATTTT.

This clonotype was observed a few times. The CDR3 region is CASSPIPAQGDNEQFF. The CDR3 DNA reads TGTGCCAGCAGCCCAATTCCCGCCCAGGGAGACAATGAGCAGTTCTTC. The V gene is TRBV4-2, the J gene TRBJ2-1; either TRBD1 or TRBD2 may fit D (5 bases each). This CDR3 is 16 amino acids long. Per the germline V gene, CDR1 is LGHNA and CDR2 is YNFKEQ. With 4 bases removed from V and 5 bases from J, the gap between germline ends came to 18 bases.

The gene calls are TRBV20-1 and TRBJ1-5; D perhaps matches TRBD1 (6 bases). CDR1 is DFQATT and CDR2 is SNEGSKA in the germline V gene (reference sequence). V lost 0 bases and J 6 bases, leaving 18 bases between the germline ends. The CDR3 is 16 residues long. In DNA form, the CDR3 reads TGCAGTGCTAGAGAATTTGGGGGGGCGCTCAGTCAGCCCCAGCATTTT. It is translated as CSAREFGGALSQPQHF.

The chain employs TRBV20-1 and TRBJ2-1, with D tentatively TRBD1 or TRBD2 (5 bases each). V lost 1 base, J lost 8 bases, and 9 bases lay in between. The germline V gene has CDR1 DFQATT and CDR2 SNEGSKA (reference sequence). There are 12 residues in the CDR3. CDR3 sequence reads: CSARGGVHEQFF. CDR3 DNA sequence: TGCAGTGCTAGAGGAGGGGTCCATGAGCAGTTCTTC.

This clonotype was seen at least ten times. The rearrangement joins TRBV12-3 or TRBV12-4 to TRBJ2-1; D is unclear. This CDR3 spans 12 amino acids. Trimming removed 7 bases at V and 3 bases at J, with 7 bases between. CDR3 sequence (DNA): TGTGCCAGCACCCAAGACTACAATGAGCAGTTCTTC. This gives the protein CASTQDYNEQFF.

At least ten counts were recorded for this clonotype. This CDR3 is CATSRETSLAGVIYEQYF. Written as DNA, the CDR3 is TGTGCCACCAGCAGAGAGACCAGTTTGGCGGGAGTTATCTACGAGCAGTACTTC. V is TRBV15 and J is TRBJ2-7; 7 bases fit TRBD2. Germline V gives CDR1 LNHNV, CDR2 YYDKDF (reference sequence). The CDR3 sequence is 18 residues long. Losses at the gene ends were 0 bases for V and 3 bases for J; bases not matched to a gene: 14.

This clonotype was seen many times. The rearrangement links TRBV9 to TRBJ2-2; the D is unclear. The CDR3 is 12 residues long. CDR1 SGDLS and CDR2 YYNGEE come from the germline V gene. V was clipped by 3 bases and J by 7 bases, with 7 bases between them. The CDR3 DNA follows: TGTGCCAGCAGCGACCCACTCGGGGAGCTGTTTTTT. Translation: CASSDPLGELFF.

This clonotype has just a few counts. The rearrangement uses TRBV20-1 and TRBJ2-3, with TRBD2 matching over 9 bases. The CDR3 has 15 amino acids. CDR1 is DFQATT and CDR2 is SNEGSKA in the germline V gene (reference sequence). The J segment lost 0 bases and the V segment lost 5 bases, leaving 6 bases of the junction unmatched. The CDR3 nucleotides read TGCAGTGCTGATAGCGGGAGAACTAGCACAGATACGCAGTATTTT. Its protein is CSADSGRTSTDTQYF.

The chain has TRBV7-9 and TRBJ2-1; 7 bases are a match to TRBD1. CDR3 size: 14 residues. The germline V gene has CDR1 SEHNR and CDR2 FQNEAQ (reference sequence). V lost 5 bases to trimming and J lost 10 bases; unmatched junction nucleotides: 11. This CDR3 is CASSDRQGEVEQFF. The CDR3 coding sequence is TGTGCCAGCAGCGACCGACAGGGAGAGGTGGAGCAGTTCTTC.

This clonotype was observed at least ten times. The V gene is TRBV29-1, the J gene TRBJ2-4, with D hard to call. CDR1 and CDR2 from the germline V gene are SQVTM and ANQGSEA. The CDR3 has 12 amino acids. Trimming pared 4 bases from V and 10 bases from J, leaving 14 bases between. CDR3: CSVAVPRGIQYF. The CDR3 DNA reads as TGCAGCGTTGCGGTGCCAAGAGGTATTCAGTACTTC.

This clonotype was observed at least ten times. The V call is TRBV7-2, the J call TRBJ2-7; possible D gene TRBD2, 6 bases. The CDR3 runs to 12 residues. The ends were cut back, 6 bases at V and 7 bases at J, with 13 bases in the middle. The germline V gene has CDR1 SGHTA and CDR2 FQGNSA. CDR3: CASRDSGGEQYF. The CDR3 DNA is TGTGCCAGCAGGGATAGCGGTGGAGAGCAGTACTTC.

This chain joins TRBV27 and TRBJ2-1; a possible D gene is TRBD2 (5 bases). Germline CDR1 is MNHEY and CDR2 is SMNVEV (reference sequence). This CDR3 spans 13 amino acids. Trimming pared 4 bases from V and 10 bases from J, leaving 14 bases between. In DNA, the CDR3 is TGTGCCAGCAGTTCCGGACTTCTATGGGAGCAGTTCTTC. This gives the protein CASSSGLLWEQFF.

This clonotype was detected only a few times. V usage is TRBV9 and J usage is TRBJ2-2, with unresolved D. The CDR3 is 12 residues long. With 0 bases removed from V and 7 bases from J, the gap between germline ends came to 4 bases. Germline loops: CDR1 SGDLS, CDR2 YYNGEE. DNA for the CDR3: TGTGCCAGCAGCGTAGTGGACGGGGAGCTGTTTTTT. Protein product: CASSVVDGELFF.

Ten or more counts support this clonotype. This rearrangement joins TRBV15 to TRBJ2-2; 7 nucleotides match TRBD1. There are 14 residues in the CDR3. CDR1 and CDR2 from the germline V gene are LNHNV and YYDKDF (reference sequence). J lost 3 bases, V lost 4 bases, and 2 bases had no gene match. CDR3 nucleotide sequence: TGTGCCACCAGCACTGGACAGGACACCGGGGAGCTGTTTTTT. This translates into CATSTGQDTGELFF.

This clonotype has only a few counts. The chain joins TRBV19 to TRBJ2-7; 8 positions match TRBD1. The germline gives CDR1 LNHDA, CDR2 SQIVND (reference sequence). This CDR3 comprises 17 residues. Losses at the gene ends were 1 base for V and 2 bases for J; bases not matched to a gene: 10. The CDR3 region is CASSIAVTGEIPYEQYF. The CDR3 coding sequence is TGTGCCAGTAGTATAGCCGTGACAGGGGAGATCCCCTACGAGCAGTACTTC.

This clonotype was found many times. Written as DNA, the CDR3 is TGTGCCAGCAGCTTAGGACAGGGTACCTTGGATGAGCAGTTCTTC. It translates to CASSLGQGTLDEQFF. The genes are TRBV7-9 and TRBJ2-1, with 7 nucleotides matching TRBD1. The junction had 8 bases not matched to a gene; V was cut back by 1 base and J by 8 bases. Germline CDR1 and CDR2: SEHNR and FQNEAQ (reference sequence). CDR3 size: 15 residues. Full variable domain (remainder filled in from reference TRBV7-9 and TRBJ2-1): DTGVSQNPRHKITKRGQNVTFRCDPISEHNRLYWYRQTLGQGPEFLTYFQNEAQLEKSRLLSDRFSAERPKGSFSTLEIQRTEQGDSAMYLCASSLGQGTLDEQFFGPGTRLTVL.

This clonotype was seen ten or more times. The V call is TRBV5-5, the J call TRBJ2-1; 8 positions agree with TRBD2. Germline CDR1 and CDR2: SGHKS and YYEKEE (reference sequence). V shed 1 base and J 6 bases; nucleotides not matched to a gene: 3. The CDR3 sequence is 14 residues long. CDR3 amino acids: CASSLITSGNEQFF. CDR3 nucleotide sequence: TGTGCCAGCAGCTTGATTACTAGCGGCAATGAGCAGTTCTTC.

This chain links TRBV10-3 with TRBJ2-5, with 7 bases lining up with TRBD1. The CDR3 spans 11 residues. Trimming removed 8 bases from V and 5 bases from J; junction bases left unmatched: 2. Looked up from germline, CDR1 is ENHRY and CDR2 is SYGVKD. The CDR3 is CAIGTVETQYF. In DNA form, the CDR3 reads TGTGCCATCGGGACAGTGGAGACCCAGTACTTC.

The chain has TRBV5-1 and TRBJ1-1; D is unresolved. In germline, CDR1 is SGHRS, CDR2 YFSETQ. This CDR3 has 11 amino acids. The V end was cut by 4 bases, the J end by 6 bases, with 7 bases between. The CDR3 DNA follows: TGCGCCAGCAGCGTCGGCCCTGAAGCTTTCTTT. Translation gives CASSVGPEAFF.

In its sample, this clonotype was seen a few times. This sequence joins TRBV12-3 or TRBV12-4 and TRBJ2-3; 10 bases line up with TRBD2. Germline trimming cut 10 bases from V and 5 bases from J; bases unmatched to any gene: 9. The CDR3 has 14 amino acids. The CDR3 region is CATSAGGPKDTQYF. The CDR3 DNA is TGTGCCACCTCAGCGGGGGGGCCAAAAGATACGCAGTATTTT.

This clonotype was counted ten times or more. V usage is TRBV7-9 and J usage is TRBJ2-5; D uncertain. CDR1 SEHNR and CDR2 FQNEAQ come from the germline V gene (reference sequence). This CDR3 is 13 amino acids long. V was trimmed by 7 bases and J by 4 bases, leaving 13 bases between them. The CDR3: CASTQTEIETQYF. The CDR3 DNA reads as TGTGCCAGCACCCAAACGGAGATAGAGACCCAGTACTTC.

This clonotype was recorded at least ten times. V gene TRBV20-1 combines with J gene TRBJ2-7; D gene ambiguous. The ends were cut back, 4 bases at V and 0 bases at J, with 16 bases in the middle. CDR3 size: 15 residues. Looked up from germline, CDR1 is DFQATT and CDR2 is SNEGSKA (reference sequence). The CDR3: CSATARRLSSYEQYF. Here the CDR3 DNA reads TGCAGTGCTACGGCCCGGAGACTTAGCTCCTACGAGCAGTACTTC.

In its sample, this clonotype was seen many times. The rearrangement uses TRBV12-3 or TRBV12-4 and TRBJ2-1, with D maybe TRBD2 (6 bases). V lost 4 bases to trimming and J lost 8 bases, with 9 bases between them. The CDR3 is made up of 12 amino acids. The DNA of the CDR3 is TGTGCCAGCAGTTGGGGGGTGGATGAGCAGTTCTTC. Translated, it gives CASSWGVDEQFF.

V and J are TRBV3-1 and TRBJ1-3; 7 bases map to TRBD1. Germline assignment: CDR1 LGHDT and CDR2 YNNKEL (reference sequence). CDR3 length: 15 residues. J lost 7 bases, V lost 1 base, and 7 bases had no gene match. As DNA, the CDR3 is TGTGCCAGCAGCCAAGGAGGGACAGTCGACAACACCATATATTTT. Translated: CASSQGGTVDNTIYF.

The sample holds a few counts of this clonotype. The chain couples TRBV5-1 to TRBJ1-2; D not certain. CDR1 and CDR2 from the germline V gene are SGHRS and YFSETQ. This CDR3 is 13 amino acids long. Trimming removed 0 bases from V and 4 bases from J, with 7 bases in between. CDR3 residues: CASSLAGLYGYTF. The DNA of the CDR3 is TGCGCCAGCAGCTTGGCTGGGCTCTATGGCTACACCTTC.